Following are 8 T cell receptor beta chains from one sample sequenced in a study of human T cells and chemical hapten exposure. TCRdb independently ran MiXCR on the RACE reads; one entry per CDR3 protein. The sample yields fewer than 200,000 distinct CDR3 sequences, more than 20% seen once. Documented time point: patch test 1, 2 weeks after DPC sensitization. Treatment specified: therapeutic diphenylcyclopropenone sensitization with weekly scalp DPC. The specimen was whole blood, collected in connection with sensitization to the hapten diphenylcyclopropenone (DPC). The source is a woman between 45 and 60 years old with alopecia areata. Some clones in this sample may be carry-over from other donors' samples.

This clonotype was observed many times. The chain couples TRBV18 to TRBJ1-6; maybe TRBD1 (5 bases). The CDR3 is 16 amino acids. Trimming shortened V by 6 bases and J by 8 bases, and 20 bases separated the two germline ends. From germline, CDR1 is KGHSH and CDR2 LQKENI. CDR3 in amino acids: CASSPTGRKGDSPLHF. Here the CDR3 DNA reads TGTGCCAGCTCCCCGACCGGCAGGAAAGGGGATTCACCCCTCCACTTT.

The CDR3 here is CASSLGDSTQYF. In nucleotides, the CDR3 is TGCGCCAGCAGCTTAGGCGACAGTACGCAGTATTTT. The J gene is TRBJ2-3, the V gene TRBV5-1; TRBD1 might be the D (5 bases). The CDR3 consists of 12 residues. Trimming cost V 2 bases and J 8 bases, with 9 bases left between them. From germline, CDR1 is SGHRS and CDR2 YFSETQ.

This clonotype has more than one count but fewer than ten. The rearrangement uses TRBV27 and TRBJ1-1; D is uncertain. The CDR3 is made up of 13 amino acids. The germline CDR1 and CDR2 sequences are MNHEY and SMNVEV (reference sequence). V lost 4 bases to trimming and J lost 1 base, with 7 bases between them. CDR3 in DNA: TGTGCCAGCAGTTCGGGCAGGAACACTGAAGCTTTCTTT. Translation: CASSSGRNTEAFF.

The rearrangement joins TRBV20-1 to TRBJ2-7; 10 nucleotides match TRBD2. Germline CDR1 is DFQATT and CDR2 is SNEGSKA (reference sequence). Germline trimming cut 5 bases from V and 0 bases from J; bases unmatched to any gene: 10. This CDR3 spans 16 amino acids. This chain's CDR3 is CSAGRASGGSSYEQYF. The CDR3 DNA reads TGCAGTGCTGGGCGAGCTAGCGGGGGCAGCTCCTACGAGCAGTACTTC.

V usage is TRBV4-1 and J usage is TRBJ2-1; 7 bases line up with TRBD2. Per the germline V gene, CDR1 is MGHRA and CDR2 is YSYEKL. The CDR3 consists of 15 residues. Unmatched junction bases numbered 4, after V lost 0 bases and J lost 5 bases. The CDR3 DNA reads TGCGCCAGCAGCCAAGAAGGACTAGACCACAATGAGCAGTTCTTC. This translates into CASSQEGLDHNEQFF.

This clonotype was recorded at least ten times. This chain joins TRBV10-3 and TRBJ2-2; no clear D. This CDR3 contains 16 residues. V lost 1 base to trimming and J lost 0 bases, with 9 bases between them. Germline V gives CDR1 ENHRY, CDR2 SYGVKD. For the CDR3, the DNA is TGTGCCATCAGTGAGTTTTTGGCTACGAACACCGGGGAGCTGTTTTTT. Translating it yields CAISEFLATNTGELFF.

The chain employs TRBV20-1 and TRBJ2-3; 7 bases are shared with TRBD2. Germline V gene sequence: CDR1 DFQATT, CDR2 SNEGSKA (reference sequence). V lost 1 base and J lost 4; bases outside the gene matches: 29. The CDR3 has 22 amino acids. CDR3 DNA: TGCAGTGCTAGAGTCTACTTCCGCTCCGGGGCTAGCGGTTACACCAGGGCAGATACGCAGTATTTT. It is translated as CSARVYFRSGASGYTRADTQYF.

The chain has TRBV2 and TRBJ1-1, with a weak D call TRBD1 (5 bases). The CDR3 covers 13 residues. Germline V gene data show CDR1 as SNHLY and CDR2 as FYNNEI. Trimming cost V 4 bases and J 6 bases, with 12 bases left between them. The DNA of the CDR3 is TGTGCCAGCAGTGGGGGAGGGGTGGCTGAAGCTTTCTTT. It codes for CASSGGGVAEAFF.